The T cell receptor (beta chain) under discussion was sequenced for a study of blood T cell repertoires in COVID-19. Study details: Sites across the United States, Italy and Spain contributed samples from acute and convalescent COVID-19.

Germline lookup yields CDR1 LNHDA and CDR2 SQIVND (reference sequence). With V trimmed by 4 bases and J by 0 bases, 8 bases remained unmatched. The CDR3 consists of 18 residues. Participants were aged roughly 18 to 89 years from 20 to 30 US areas. Using immunoSEQ multiplex PCR, the repertoire was profiled, and TCRdb retains in-frame clones only, with some absent. This sample yields approximately 180,000 clones, of which 89% are seen a single time; under 2.5% belongs to the top ten. The clonotype comes from a woman aged 40 to 50 with acute COVID-19. The chain uses TRBV19 and TRBJ2-2; 10 bases fit TRBD2. Sequenced: PBMCs or T cells enriched from blood (not recorded which). This CDR3 is CASSKRTSGGPNTGELFF. The CDR3 DNA sequence: TGTGCCAGTAGTAAACGGACTAGCGGAGGGCCGAACACCGGGGAGCTGTTTTTT. Drawing the rest from reference TRBV19 and TRBJ2-2, the complete variable domain is DGGITQSPKYLFRKEGQNVTLSCEQNLNHDAMYWYRQDPGQGLRLIYYSQIVNDFQKGDIAEGYSVSREKKESFPLTVTSAQKNPTAFYLCASSKRTSGGPNTGELFFGEGSRLTVL.